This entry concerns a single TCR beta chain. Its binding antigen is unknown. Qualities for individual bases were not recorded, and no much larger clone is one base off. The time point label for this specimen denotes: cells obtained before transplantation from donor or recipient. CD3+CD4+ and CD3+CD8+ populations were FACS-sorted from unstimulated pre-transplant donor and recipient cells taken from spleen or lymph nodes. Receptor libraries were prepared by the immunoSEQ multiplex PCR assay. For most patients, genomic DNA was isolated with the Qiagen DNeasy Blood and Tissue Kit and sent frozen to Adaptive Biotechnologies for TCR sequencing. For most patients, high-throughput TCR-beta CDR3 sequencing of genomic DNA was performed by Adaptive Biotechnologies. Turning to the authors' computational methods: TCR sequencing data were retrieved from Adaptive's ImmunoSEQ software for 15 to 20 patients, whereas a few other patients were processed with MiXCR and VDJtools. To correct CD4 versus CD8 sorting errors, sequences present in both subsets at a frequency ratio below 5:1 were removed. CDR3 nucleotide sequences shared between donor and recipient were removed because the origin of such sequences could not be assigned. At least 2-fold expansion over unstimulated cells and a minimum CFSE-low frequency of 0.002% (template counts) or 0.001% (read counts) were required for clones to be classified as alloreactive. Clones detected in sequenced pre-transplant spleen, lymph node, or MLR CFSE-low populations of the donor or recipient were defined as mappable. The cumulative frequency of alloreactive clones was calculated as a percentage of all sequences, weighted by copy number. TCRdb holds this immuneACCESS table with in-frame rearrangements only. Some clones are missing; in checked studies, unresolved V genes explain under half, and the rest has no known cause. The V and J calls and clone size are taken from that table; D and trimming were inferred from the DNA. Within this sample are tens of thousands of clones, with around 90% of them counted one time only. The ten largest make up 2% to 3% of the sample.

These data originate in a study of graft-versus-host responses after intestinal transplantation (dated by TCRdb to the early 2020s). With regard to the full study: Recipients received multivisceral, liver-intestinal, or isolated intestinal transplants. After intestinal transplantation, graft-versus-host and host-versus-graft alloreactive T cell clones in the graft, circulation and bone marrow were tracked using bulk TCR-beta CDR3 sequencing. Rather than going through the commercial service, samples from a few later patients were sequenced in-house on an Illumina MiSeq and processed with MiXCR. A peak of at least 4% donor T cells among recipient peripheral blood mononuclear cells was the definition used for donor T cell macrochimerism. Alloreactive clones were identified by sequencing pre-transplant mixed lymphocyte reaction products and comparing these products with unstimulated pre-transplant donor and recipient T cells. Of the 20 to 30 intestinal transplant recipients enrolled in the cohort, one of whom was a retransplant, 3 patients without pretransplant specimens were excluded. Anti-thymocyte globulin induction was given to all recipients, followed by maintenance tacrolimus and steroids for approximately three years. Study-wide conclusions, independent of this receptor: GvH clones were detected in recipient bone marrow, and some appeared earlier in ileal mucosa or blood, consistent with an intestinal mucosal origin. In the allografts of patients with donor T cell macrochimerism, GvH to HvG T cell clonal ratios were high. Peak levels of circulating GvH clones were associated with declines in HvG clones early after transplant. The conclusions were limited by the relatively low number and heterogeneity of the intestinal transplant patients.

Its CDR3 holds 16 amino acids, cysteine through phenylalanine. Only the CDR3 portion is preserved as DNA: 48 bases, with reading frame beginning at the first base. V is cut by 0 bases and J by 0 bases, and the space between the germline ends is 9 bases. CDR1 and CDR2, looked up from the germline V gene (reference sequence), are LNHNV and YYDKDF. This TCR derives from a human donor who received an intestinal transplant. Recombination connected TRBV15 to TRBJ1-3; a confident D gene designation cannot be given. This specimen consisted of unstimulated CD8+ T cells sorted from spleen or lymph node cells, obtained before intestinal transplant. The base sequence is TGTGCCACCAGCAGAGATCAGGAACACTCTGGAAACACCATATATTTT. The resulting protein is CATSRDQEHSGNTIYF.